These 5 T cell receptor beta chains share one sample of origin, sequenced in a study of Tregs in tolerant kidney transplant recipients. The method was immunoSEQ multiplex PCR; TCRdb's version includes in-frame clones alone and lacks a portion of them. The sample yields about 64,000 clones, nearly 98% seen once. The specimen comprised Tregs from blood, sampled before the transplant. The receptors shown here come from a human donor who received a combined kidney and bone marrow transplant.

This clone was counted once. The chain recombines TRBV5-1 with TRBJ1-1; 8 bases are shared with TRBD1. The CDR3 totals 16 residues. J lost 5 bases, V lost 1 base, and 10 bases had no gene match. Germline CDR1 is SGHRS and CDR2 is YFSETQ. The CDR3 bases are TGCGCCAGCAGCTTGTTCCGAGGACAGGGAGGAACTGAAGCTTTCTTT. Amino acids: CASSLFRGQGGTEAFF.

The chain employs TRBV2 and TRBJ1-2; D gene unclear. Trimming left V 6 bases short and J 1 base short, with 9 bases between. The length of the CDR3 is 13 residues. Germline V gene sequence: CDR1 SNHLY, CDR2 FYNNEI. CDR3 DNA: TGTGCCAGCAGGGTACCTAGTAACTATGGCTACACCTTC. Protein product: CASRVPSNYGYTF.

The chain combines TRBV5-1 with TRBJ2-7, with D tentatively TRBD2 (6 bases). CDR1 SGHRS and CDR2 YFSETQ come from the germline V gene. V lost 0 bases and J 6 bases, leaving 16 bases between the germline ends. The CDR3 length is 15 residues. The CDR3 nucleotides are TGCGCCAGCAGCTTGGAGGGCGGGATTTTATCCGAGCAGTACTTC. Its translation: CASSLEGGILSEQYF. Full variable domain (remainder filled in from reference TRBV5-1 and TRBJ2-7): KAGVTQTPRYLIKTRGQQVTLSCSPISGHRSVSWYQQTPGQGLQFLFEYFSETQRNKGNFPGRFSGRQFSNSRSEMNVSTLELGDSALYLCASSLEGGILSEQYFGPGTRLTVT.

The chain has TRBV6-1 and TRBJ2-3; 13 nucleotides agree with TRBD2. After removal of 4 bases from V and 1 base from J, the junction contained 2 bases not matched to a gene. CDR3 size: 16 residues. From germline, CDR1 is MNHNS and CDR2 SASEGT. The CDR3 nucleotides read TGTGCCAGCAGTGGTGGACTAGCGGGAGGCACAGATACGCAGTATTTT. The encoded protein is CASSGGLAGGTDTQYF.

The chain uses TRBV7-3 and TRBJ1-2; the D gene is possibly TRBD1 (5 bases). Germline V gene sequence: CDR1 SGHTA, CDR2 FQGTGA. The length of the CDR3 is 13 residues. Trimming shortened V by 11 bases and J by 4 bases, and 17 bases separated the two germline ends. CDR3 sequence reads: CAAGPGWTYGYTF. The CDR3 region has the DNA TGTGCCGCGGGACCTGGTTGGACCTATGGCTACACCTTC.